This TCR beta chain emerged from a study of OX40 agonist ivuxolimab in advanced cancers. Looking at the study overall: Across the patients, intravenous ivuxolimab was delivered every 2 weeks at 0.01 to 10 mg/kg. Age averaged approximately 60 years (range about 23 to 80), and roughly 80% were male.

Worth noting for this clone: Its matching antigen is unknown.

The protocol was immunoSEQ multiplex PCR, while the TCRdb copy is restricted to in-frame clones and leaves out a portion. Of roughly 42,000 clones listed, 80% to 90% were seen once; the top ten hold about 12%. Overall study findings and caveats: Mean expanded clone counts were higher in CD8+ than CD4+ T cells. Undetermined was the antigen specificity of the expanded peripheral T cells.

The V segment lost 0 bases and the J segment 4 bases; nucleotides outside the gene matches: 5. Per the germline V gene, CDR1 is SGHDT and CDR2 is YYEEEE. This CDR3 contains 15 residues. Sample: CD4+ or CD8+ T cells sorted from blood, taken in a trial of the OX40 agonist ivuxolimab. J is TRBJ1-1 and V is TRBV5-6, with TRBD1 identical over 8 bases. The TCR comes from an adult with an advanced solid tumor such as melanoma, head and neck, liver or kidney cancer. The CDR3 bases are TGTGCCAGCAGCTTGGTGAGGGACAGGTCCACTGAAGCTTTCTTT. It codes for CASSLVRDRSTEAFF.